This record looks at one T cell receptor (beta chain) sequence and its context. Its cognate antigen is unknown. Pooling of second doses given at about 4 or about 12 weeks was done. Sequenced by immunoSEQ multiplex PCR; TCRdb stores in-frame clones only, minus some. Counted here are more than 75,000 clones, around nine tenths occurring once; the ten biggest clones make up 6.9%. These data originate in a study of T cell responses to AZD1222 COVID-19 vaccine. Findings of the study overall: Donors skewed white British and female; clonal diversity was possibly underestimated.

This CDR3 is built from 16 residues. Trimming removed 3 bases from V and 3 bases from J, with 18 bases in between. Per the germline V gene, CDR1 is SGHRS and CDR2 is YFSETQ. The receptor's source is an adult who received the AZD1222 COVID-19 vaccine. Sample: peripheral blood, taken 28 days after the second AZD1222 dose. The chain recombines TRBV5-1 with TRBJ1-1; tentative D call: TRBD1 (6 bases). Here the CDR3 reads CASSSKDRKRYTEAFF. The DNA for the CDR3 is TGCGCCAGCAGCTCCAAGGACAGAAAAAGGTACACTGAAGCTTTCTTT.